A selection of T cell receptor beta chains follows, all from one sample in a study of CD8+ T cells in alopecia areata. Method: immunoSEQ multiplex PCR; TCRdb's copy keeps in-frame clones and lacks some. The sample contains approximately 300,000 clones, 58% of which appear only once. This specimen was CD4+ T cells sorted from blood, taken at week 24, from a patient treated with tofacitinib. The receptors originated from a human donor with alopecia areata. CDR3s include the opening cysteine and the closing phenylalanine or tryptophan. The order of the fields is D gene, V gene, clone size, J gene, CDR3 protein, CDR3 DNA. The D gene is left open where the match is weak. A row's size may be missing; if present it is once, few, many or a size class.

NA	TRBV7-3	few	TRBJ1-6	CASSKTGSSYNSPLHF	TGTGCCAGCAGCAAGACGGGAAGCTCCTATAATTCACCCCTCCACTTT
TRBD1	TRBV10-3	NA	TRBJ1-2	CAISEGDAGGNGYTF	TGTGCCATCAGTGAGGGGGACGCAGGGGGCAATGGCTACACCTTC
NA	TRBV7-6	NA	TRBJ2-3	CASSLASGDTQYF	TGTGCCAGCAGCTTAGCGTCGGGGGATACGCAGTATTTT
NA	TRBV2	NA	TRBJ2-7	CASKPGSGEQYF	TGTGCCAGCAAACCAGGGTCGGGCGAGCAGTACTTC
NA	TRBV29-1	NA	TRBJ1-1	CSVDRRLNTEAFF	TGCAGCGTTGATAGACGTCTGAACACTGAAGCTTTCTTT
NA	TRBV7-2	NA	TRBJ1-5	CASSSEAGRQPQHF	TGTGCCAGCAGCTCGGAGGCGGGGCGGCAGCCCCAGCATTTT
NA	TRBV29-1	NA	TRBJ1-6	CSVKGRQNNSPLHF	TGCAGCGTTAAAGGGAGACAGAATAATTCACCCCTCCACTTT
NA	TRBV5-1	NA	TRBJ1-1	CASSPDRPNTEAFF	TGCGCCAGCAGCCCGGACAGACCGAACACTGAAGCTTTCTTT
NA	TRBV13	few	TRBJ2-7	CASRERTVSYEQYF	TGTGCCAGCAGGGAAAGGACAGTCTCCTACGAGCAGTACTTC
TRBD1	TRBV18	NA	TRBJ2-3	CASSPGTGVTDTQYF	TGTGCCAGCTCACCCGGGACAGGGGTTACAGATACGCAGTATTTT
NA	TRBV5-1	NA	TRBJ2-5	CASSTFGGNQETQYF	TGCGCCAGCAGCACTTTTGGGGGGAACCAAGAGACCCAGTACTTC
TRBD1	TRBV7-2	NA	TRBJ1-3	CASSRPSTGVEAGNTIYF	TGTGCCAGCAGCCGCCCGTCGACAGGGGTGGAGGCTGGAAACACCATATATTTT
TRBD1	TRBV2	few	TRBJ1-2	CASSTGGYGYTF	TGTGCCAGCAGTACAGGGGGGTATGGCTACACCTTC
NA	TRBV27	NA	TRBJ2-2	CASSLSRREGELFF	TGTGCCAGCAGTTTATCGAGGAGGGAAGGGGAGCTGTTTTTT
NA	TRBV29-1	NA	TRBJ2-3	CSVAVRGSTDTQYF	TGCAGCGTCGCCGTTAGGGGTAGCACAGATACGCAGTATTTT
NA	TRBV5-1	NA	TRBJ1-2	CASSPRQGPGEGYTF	TGCGCCAGCAGCCCGCGGCAGGGCCCCGGGGAGGGCTACACCTTC
NA	TRBV4-2	NA	TRBJ1-6	CASSQEWNSPLHF	TGTGCCAGCAGCCAAGAGTGGAATTCACCCCTCCACTTT
NA	TRBV29-1	few	TRBJ1-1	CSVGLTVLNTEAFF	TGCAGCGTTGGACTGACAGTCCTGAACACTGAAGCTTTCTTT
NA	TRBV7-3	few	TRBJ2-2	CASSRDPNTGELFF	TGCGCCAGCAGCCGGGACCCGAACACCGGGGAGCTGTTTTTT
NA	TRBV2	once	TRBJ1-2	CASRQDSRSGGYTF	TGTGCCAGCCGCCAGGACTCTCGATCAGGGGGCTACACCTTC
NA	TRBV2	NA	TRBJ2-2	CASSEAGTGELFF	TGTGCCAGCAGTGAAGCAGGGACCGGGGAGCTGTTTTTT
NA	TRBV11-2	NA	TRBJ1-6	CASSPSGDSPLHF	TGTGCCAGCAGCCCTAGCGGGGATTCACCCCTCCACTTT
TRBD2	TRBV7-2	NA	TRBJ2-5	CASSFRLAGGQETQYF	TGTGCCAGCAGCTTCCGACTAGCGGGGGGGCAAGAGACCCAGTACTTC
NA	TRBV7-2	NA	TRBJ2-7	CASSLARDYEQYF	TGTGCCAGCAGCTTAGCACGCGACTACGAGCAGTACTTC
NA	TRBV30	NA	TRBJ1-1	CAGRALTNTEAFF	TGTGCCGGACGGGCCCTGACTAACACTGAAGCTTTCTTT
TRBD1	TRBV6-5	NA	TRBJ1-2	CASRPRTGGRGYTF	TGTGCCAGCAGGCCGAGGACAGGGGGTCGTGGCTACACCTTC
NA	TRBV5-1	NA	TRBJ2-1	CASSLVVESYNEQFF	TGCGCCAGCAGCTTGGTTGTTGAGTCCTACAATGAGCAGTTCTTC
NA	TRBV5-4	NA	TRBJ2-3	CASSHRQGTDTQYF	TGTGCCAGCAGCCATAGGCAGGGCACAGATACGCAGTATTTT
NA	TRBV30	NA	TRBJ2-7	CAWTQGSSYEQYF	TGTGCCTGGACCCAAGGGAGCTCCTACGAGCAGTACTTC
NA	TRBV6-5	few	TRBJ1-3	CAASRGEGNTIYF	TGTGCCGCCTCGCGGGGGGAAGGAAACACCATATATTTT
NA	TRBV6-1	NA	TRBJ2-5	CASSEAGPETQYF	TGTGCCAGCAGTGAAGCGGGACCAGAGACCCAGTACTTC
TRBD1	TRBV6-5	NA	TRBJ1-5	CASSSTGLSNQPQHF	TGTGCCAGCAGTTCGACAGGGCTTAGCAATCAGCCCCAGCATTTT
TRBD2	TRBV27	NA	TRBJ2-1	CASSLGTSEYNEQFF	TGTGCCAGCAGTCTCGGGACTAGCGAGTACAATGAGCAGTTCTTC
TRBD1	TRBV15	NA	TRBJ1-3	CATSRGDRGSSGNTIYF	TGTGCCACCAGCAGAGGGGACAGGGGGAGCTCTGGAAACACCATATATTTT
TRBD1	TRBV5-1	NA	TRBJ1-1	CASQGQGGTEAFF	TGCGCCAGCCAGGGACAGGGAGGGACTGAAGCTTTCTTT
TRBD2	TRBV11-2	NA	TRBJ2-4	CASSIAGGRNIQYF	TGTGCCAGCAGCATAGCGGGGGGGCGGAACATTCAGTACTTC
NA	TRBV10-3	NA	TRBJ2-5	CATRPAVAGASRETQYF	TGTGCCACCCGACCCGCCGTGGCGGGGGCCTCCCGGGAGACCCAGTACTTC
TRBD1	TRBV2	once	TRBJ1-1	CASTGGVNTEAFF	TGTGCCAGCACAGGGGGGGTGAACACTGAAGCTTTCTTT
NA	TRBV7-9	once	TRBJ1-2	CASSSPPGTGTYGYTF	TGTGCCAGCAGCTCCCCGCCGGGCACAGGCACCTATGGCTACACCTTC
NA	TRBV27	NA	TRBJ2-7	CASTEQGSSVHEQYF	TGTGCCAGCACCGAACAGGGTTCAAGTGTCCACGAGCAGTACTTC
NA	TRBV5-6	NA	TRBJ2-3	CASSLVQRTDTQYF	TGTGCCAGCAGCTTGGTGCAAAGGACAGATACGCAGTATTTT
NA	TRBV2	few	TRBJ1-1	CASRASPGYTEAFF	TGTGCCAGCAGGGCCTCGCCGGGGTACACTGAAGCTTTCTTT
TRBD2	TRBV29-1	NA	TRBJ2-1	CSVLKIGLAGGMNTYNEQFF	TGCAGCGTTCTTAAAATCGGGCTAGCGGGGGGCATGAATACCTACAATGAGCAGTTCTTC
NA	TRBV11-2	NA	TRBJ2-2	CASSPGRNTGELFF	TGTGCCAGCAGCCCGGGACGGAACACCGGGGAGCTGTTTTTT
NA	TRBV30	NA	TRBJ1-5	CAWSGGTGGNQPQHF	TGTGCCTGGAGTGGGGGAACAGGAGGCAATCAGCCCCAGCATTTT
NA	TRBV6-6	NA	TRBJ2-7	CASSTNRNGYEQYF	TGTGCCAGCAGTACAAACAGAAACGGGTACGAGCAGTACTTC
NA	TRBV29-1	NA	TRBJ2-3	CSVDLDSRTDTQYF	TGCAGCGTGGATTTGGACAGTCGCACAGATACGCAGTATTTT
NA	TRBV5-1	NA	TRBJ2-7	CASSLSQGTYEQYF	TGCGCCAGCAGCTTGTCTCAGGGGACTTACGAGCAGTACTTC
NA	TRBV15	NA	TRBJ2-2	CATDNRDTGELFF	TGTGCCACCGACAACAGGGACACCGGGGAGCTGTTTTTT
NA	TRBV15	NA	TRBJ2-3	CATSRDGGIREDTQYF	TGTGCCACCAGCAGAGACGGGGGCATACGGGAAGATACGCAGTATTTT
NA	TRBV10-3	once	TRBJ2-3	CALGAGTDTQYF	TGTGCCCTGGGGGCTGGCACAGATACGCAGTATTTT
NA	TRBV10-3	NA	TRBJ2-3	CAISVKAILGGTDTQYF	TGTGCCATCAGCGTCAAGGCGATTCTAGGGGGCACAGATACGCAGTATTTT
NA	TRBV6-5	NA	TRBJ2-7	CASSRTSKEQYF	TGTGCCAGCAGCCGGACTTCCAAGGAGCAGTACTTC
NA	TRBV5-1	NA	TRBJ2-7	CASSLGAGGSYEQYF	TGCGCCAGCAGCTTGGGGGCCGGGGGCTCCTACGAGCAGTACTTC
TRBD1	TRBV2	NA	TRBJ2-3	CASRAARQGAQYF	TGTGCCAGCAGAGCAGCGCGACAGGGCGCGCAGTATTTT
NA	TRBV2	few	TRBJ2-3	CASTYRRENTDTQYF	TGTGCCAGCACCTATCGGCGGGAAAACACAGATACGCAGTATTTT